This paragraph reports one TCR beta chain. Germline CDR1 and CDR2: SGDLS and YYNGEE. V lost 0 bases to trimming and J lost 0 bases, with 7 bases between them. The CDR3 is 15 residues long. The method was immunoSEQ multiplex PCR; TCRdb's version includes in-frame clones alone and lacks a portion of them. The sample yields about 85,000 clones, 90% seen once. The sample comes from a study of T cell responses to AZD1222 COVID-19 vaccine. Sequenced here: peripheral blood, sampled on day 0 of AZD1222 vaccination. This clonotype was obtained from an adult in good health. V is TRBV9 and J is TRBJ1-5; D gene unclear. The CDR3 DNA reads TGTGCCAGCAGCGTAGATCCAAATAGCAATCAGCCCCAGCATTTT. Translation: CASSVDPNSNQPQHF.